A single sample gave rise to the 27 T cell receptor beta chains below, sequenced in a study of blood T cell repertoires in COVID-19. Sequenced by immunoSEQ multiplex PCR; TCRdb stores in-frame clones only, minus some. The sample lists 300,000 or so clones, about 89% seen once, with around 2.2% in the top ten. The sample taken for sequencing was peripheral blood. The receptors were sampled from a woman in her thirties with COVID-19, enrolled during active disease.

This clone has only one observation. The chain recombines TRBV29-1 with TRBJ1-1; perhaps TRBD1 as D (5 bases). The CDR3 runs 13 residues. In germline, CDR1 is SQVTM, CDR2 ANQGSEA. V was pared by 4 bases and J by 3 bases, with 12 bases between. The CDR3 DNA reads TGCAGCGTTGGGACAAGTCAGGACACTGAAGCTTTCTTT. Its translation is CSVGTSQDTEAFF.

The CDR3 loop reads CASSFTGVNTEAFF. The CDR3 DNA reads as TGTGCCAGCAGTTTCACAGGGGTGAACACTGAAGCTTTCTTT. The chain has TRBV28 and TRBJ1-1; TRBD1 matches 7 bases. V trimming: 3 bases; J trimming: 0 bases; junction bases outside the gene matches: 1. Looked up from germline, CDR1 is MDHEN and CDR2 is SYDVKM. The CDR3 has 14 amino acids.

V usage is TRBV10-2 and J usage is TRBJ2-1; TRBD2 agrees at 14 bases. V gave up 6 bases and J gave up 9 bases; unmatched junction bases: 7. The CDR3 has 15 amino acids. The germline V gene encodes CDR1 WSHSY and CDR2 SAAADI. The CDR3 region is CASRVGLAGDGEQFF. The CDR3 DNA follows: TGCGCCAGCAGGGTGGGACTAGCGGGAGACGGTGAGCAGTTCTTC.

This clone was seen only a few times. The chain carries TRBV6-2 or TRBV6-3 and TRBJ2-7, with D perhaps matching TRBD1 (5 bases). The V and J ends lost 3 bases and 0 bases respectively, with 9 bases between them. Germline loops: CDR1 MNHEY, CDR2 SVGEGT. This CDR3 region has 14 residues. CDR3 DNA sequence: TGTGCCAGCAGTTATCTAGGGGCCTCCTACGAGCAGTACTTC. This sequence encodes CASSYLGASYEQYF.

V usage is TRBV18 and J usage is TRBJ2-3, with TRBD2 identical over 9 bases. The CDR3 spans 16 residues. Per germline, CDR1 KGHSH and CDR2 LQKENI. The ends lost 1 base at V and 4 bases at J; junction bases unmatched: 6. The CDR3 bases are TGTGCCAGCTCACCACAGTTAGCGGGAGAATCAGATACGCAGTATTTT. The encoded protein is CASSPQLAGESDTQYF.

The chain has TRBV9 and TRBJ2-2; 12 nucleotides align to TRBD2. J gave up 5 bases and V 3 bases, and 5 bases lay outside the gene matches. Germline assignment: CDR1 SGDLS and CDR2 YYNGEE. CDR3 size: 16 residues. CDR3 amino acids: CASSATSGGRTGELFF. In nucleotides, the CDR3 is TGTGCCAGCAGCGCCACTAGCGGGGGGAGGACCGGGGAGCTGTTTTTT.

The V gene is TRBV20-1, the J gene TRBJ2-7, with 8 bases fitting TRBD2. Germline values: CDR1 DFQATT, CDR2 SNEGSKA (reference sequence). V was clipped by 5 bases and J by 6 bases; unmatched bases: 3. This CDR3 is 11 amino acids long. CDR3 bases: TGCAGTGCTCTCACTAGCGGCGAGCAGTACTTC. Encoded protein: CSALTSGEQYF.

V and J are TRBV6-2 or TRBV6-3 and TRBJ1-6; 11 bases fit TRBD1. CDR1 and CDR2 from the germline V gene are MNHEY and SVGEGT. CDR3 size: 15 residues. V trimming: 2 bases; J trimming: 9 bases; junction bases outside the gene matches: 3. The CDR3 region has the DNA TGTGCCAGCAGTTACGCGGGACAGGGGGTTTCACCCCTCCACTTT. Translated: CASSYAGQGVSPLHF.

The genes are TRBV9 and TRBJ1-1, with a possible D match to TRBD1 (5 bases). V was pared by 0 bases and J by 7 bases, with 10 bases between. The CDR3 is 13 amino acids. The germline gives CDR1 SGDLS, CDR2 YYNGEE. The CDR3 loop is CASSVAEGVEAFF. The CDR3 bases are TGTGCCAGCAGCGTAGCTGAAGGGGTTGAAGCTTTCTTT.

V gene TRBV5-5 combines with J gene TRBJ1-5; 7 bases align to TRBD1. Germline-derived CDR1 and CDR2 are SGHKS and YYEKEE (reference sequence). Germline trimming cut 7 bases from V and 6 bases from J; bases unmatched to any gene: 7. This CDR3 has 13 residues. CDR3: CASAGGGLQPQHF. The CDR3 DNA follows: TGTGCCAGCGCGGGAGGGGGCCTTCAGCCCCAGCATTTT.

A single count supports this clone. The chain has TRBV5-1 and TRBJ2-1, with TRBD2 matching over 7 bases. Losses at the gene ends were 4 bases for V and 5 bases for J; bases not matched to a gene: 9. Germline assignment: CDR1 SGHRS and CDR2 YFSETQ. The CDR3 runs to 15 residues. The CDR3 DNA is TGCGCCAGCAGCCACCCTAGCGGAACAAACAATGAGCAGTTCTTC. This sequence encodes CASSHPSGTNNEQFF. Combining the CDR3 with reference TRBV5-1 and TRBJ2-1 gives the whole variable domain KAGVTQTPRYLIKTRGQQVTLSCSPISGHRSVSWYQQTPGQGLQFLFEYFSETQRNKGNFPGRFSGRQFSNSRSEMNVSTLELGDSALYLCASSHPSGTNNEQFFGPGTRLTVL.

The rearrangement uses TRBV10-1 and TRBJ1-1; 7 bases align to TRBD1. Per the germline V gene, CDR1 is WNHNN and CDR2 is SYGVQD (reference sequence). V lost 0 bases, J lost 0 bases, and 4 bases stayed unmatched. CDR3 length: 16 amino acids. CDR3 sequence (DNA): TGCGCCAGCAGTGAGTCGGGCCAGGGGGTGAACACTGAAGCTTTCTTT. It is translated as CASSESGQGVNTEAFF.

The chain uses TRBV11-2 and TRBJ2-1; 7 nucleotides align to TRBD2. The CDR3 runs to 15 residues. V gave up 3 bases and J gave up 0 bases; unmatched junction bases: 2. Germline CDR1 and CDR2: SGHAT and FQNNGV. The CDR3 sequence is CASSFQRGSYNEQFF. CDR3 bases: TGTGCCAGCAGCTTCCAGCGGGGCTCCTACAATGAGCAGTTCTTC.

The V and J genes are TRBV7-9 and TRBJ1-1; 7 bases map to TRBD1. CDR3 length equals 16 residues. After removal of 2 bases from V and 2 bases from J, the junction contained 8 bases not matched to a gene. The germline V gene encodes CDR1 SEHNR and CDR2 FQNEAQ (reference sequence). Here the CDR3 DNA reads TGTGCCAGCAGCTTAACAGGGGCCAGGCGAAACACTGAAGCTTTCTTT. This gives the protein CASSLTGARRNTEAFF.

This chain joins TRBV27 and TRBJ2-7, with D unresolved. Germline V gives CDR1 MNHEY, CDR2 SMNVEV (reference sequence). This CDR3 comprises 13 residues. Trimming stripped 2 bases from V and 2 bases from J, with 7 bases between. As DNA, the CDR3 is TGTGCCAGCAGTTTACTATCTGCCTACGAGCAGTACTTC. Its translation is CASSLLSAYEQYF.

The rearrangement joins TRBV27 to TRBJ2-1; D is undetermined. The V end was cut by 3 bases, the J end by 6 bases, with 6 bases between. Germline-derived CDR1 and CDR2 are MNHEY and SMNVEV (reference sequence). The CDR3 sequence is 12 residues long. CDR3 sequence reads: CASSFSRNEQFF. As DNA, the CDR3 is TGTGCCAGCAGTTTTAGCCGCAATGAGCAGTTCTTC.

This chain uses TRBV20-1 with TRBJ1-6, with 7 bases that match TRBD1. This CDR3 spans 16 amino acids. The ends lost 3 bases at V and 5 bases at J; junction bases unmatched: 10. Germline assignment: CDR1 DFQATT and CDR2 SNEGSKA (reference sequence). CDR3 loop: CSASTGEGADNSPLHF. The CDR3 DNA reads TGCAGTGCTAGTACGGGAGAGGGGGCGGATAATTCACCCCTCCACTTT.

The V call is TRBV7-3, the J call TRBJ1-3; D remains unclear. Germline CDR1 SGHTA, CDR2 FQGTGA. The V and J ends lost 5 bases and 3 bases respectively, with 17 bases between them. CDR3 length: 16 residues. The CDR3 sequence is CASSLGVAGFGNTIYF. DNA of the CDR3: TGTGCCAGCAGCCTCGGAGTGGCCGGTTTTGGAAACACCATATATTTT. The variable domain in full, completed from reference TRBV7-3 and TRBJ1-3, reads GAGVSQTPSNKVTEKGKYVELRCDPISGHTALYWYRQSLGQGPEFLIYFQGTGAADDSGLPNDRFFAVRPEGSVSTLKIQRTERGDSAVYLCASSLGVAGFGNTIYFGEGSWLTVV.

Only one count was recorded for this clone. This chain links TRBV7-2 with TRBJ2-5, with TRBD2 matching over 8 bases. Unmatched junction bases numbered 8, after V lost 3 bases and J lost 5 bases. Germline V gives CDR1 SGHTA, CDR2 FQGNSA. CDR3 length equals 15 residues. The CDR3 nucleotides read TGTGCCAGCAGCTTCCTTAAGCGGGAGAGGGAGACCCAGTACTTC. Translation: CASSFLKRERETQYF.

The genes are TRBV3-1 (or the pseudogene TRBV3-2) and TRBJ2-3, with D possibly being TRBD1 (7 bases). The V and J ends lost 4 bases and 1 base respectively, with 18 bases between them. There are 17 residues in the CDR3. The germline V gene encodes CDR1 LGHDT and CDR2 YNNKEL (reference sequence). CDR3 in amino acids: CASSRPTGEVGTDTQYF. The CDR3, as DNA: TGTGCCAGCAGCCGACCCACAGGGGAGGTTGGCACAGATACGCAGTATTTT.

This sequence joins TRBV5-6 and TRBJ2-7; TRBD2 aligns across 9 bases. The CDR3 runs 17 residues. V was pared by 1 base and J by 1 base, with 9 bases of the junction left unmatched. Germline CDR1 reads SGHDT; CDR2 reads YYEEEE. CDR3 loop: CASSLYTSGFPSYEQYF. The CDR3 DNA reads as TGTGCCAGCAGCTTGTATACTAGCGGGTTCCCTTCCTACGAGCAGTACTTC.

V usage is TRBV19 and J usage is TRBJ2-2; D perhaps matches TRBD1 (6 bases). The germline V gene has CDR1 LNHDA and CDR2 SQIVND (reference sequence). This CDR3 is built from 13 residues. The V end lost 6 bases, the J end lost 4 bases, and 9 bases lay between the germline ends. CDR3 DNA: TGTGCCAGTAGACAGGGTGGCACCGGGGAGCTGTTTTTT. This gives the protein CASRQGGTGELFF.

This chain uses TRBV24-1 with TRBJ2-7, with D unresolved. This CDR3 contains 11 residues. V lost 1 base and J 6 bases, leaving 3 bases between the germline ends. Germline V gene lookup returns CDR1 KGHDR and CDR2 SFDVKD. CDR3 sequence reads: CATSDFGEQYF. CDR3 DNA: TGTGCCACCAGTGATTTCGGCGAGCAGTACTTC.

The V call is TRBV10-3, the J call TRBJ1-2; tentative D call: TRBD1 (6 bases). Germline V gene sequence: CDR1 ENHRY, CDR2 SYGVKD. This CDR3 has 15 amino acids. V was cut by 3 bases and J by 2 bases, with 13 bases left in between. CDR3 nucleotides: TGTGCCATCAGTGAAGATAGGGGGGGGAACTATGGCTACACCTTC. Translating it yields CAISEDRGGNYGYTF.

The gene calls are TRBV28 and TRBJ2-5; 11 bases map to TRBD2. V lost 3 bases, J lost 2 bases, and 2 bases stayed unmatched. Germline V CDR1 and CDR2: MDHEN, SYDVKM. CDR3 length: 15 residues. CDR3 protein: CASSLTSGAQETQYF. The CDR3 nucleotides are TGTGCCAGCAGTTTGACTAGCGGGGCACAAGAGACCCAGTACTTC.

The CDR3 nucleotides are TGTGCCAGCAGCTTAGATCGCGGAGCGTACGAGCAGTACTTC. Its protein product is CASSLDRGAYEQYF. The rearrangement links TRBV11-2 to TRBJ2-7, with unresolved D. The CDR3 spans 14 residues. CDR1 and CDR2 (germline): SGHAT, FQNNGV. Between the trimmed V and J ends, which lost 0 bases and 4 bases, there was a span of 10 bases. Complete variable domain (other parts from reference TRBV11-2 and TRBJ2-7): EAGVAQSPRYKIIEKRQSVAFWCNPISGHATLYWYQQILGQGPKLLIQFQNNGVVDDSQLPKDRFSAERLKGVDSTLKIQPAKLEDSAVYLCASSLDRGAYEQYFGPGTRLTVT.

The chain joins TRBV5-1 to TRBJ2-1; TRBD2 matches at 7 bases. The CDR3 is made up of 16 amino acids. Trimming took 0 bases from V and 7 from J; bases not matched to a gene: 10. The germline gives CDR1 SGHRS, CDR2 YFSETQ. CDR3 DNA sequence: TGCGCCAGCAGCTTGGAGGTGGCGGGAGTCGGGAATGAGCAGTTCTTC. This encodes CASSLEVAGVGNEQFF.